What follows are 10 T cell receptor beta chains derived from one specimen sequenced in a study of T cell responses to AZD1222 COVID-19 vaccine listed by TCRdb under 2021. To prepare the library, the immunoSEQ multiplex PCR assay was applied. TCRdb obtained this table from immuneACCESS and retained in-frame rearrangements with V and J assigned. These tables miss some clones; where compared with another copy, unresolved V genes account for less than half of the shortfall, and the remainder is unexplained. The sample includes some 190,000 clones, with 80% to 95% observed a single time. Clones ranked in the top ten supply approximately 1.9% of the sample. The time point label, as the study defines it: about 28 days (+/-7) after the second vaccine dose. The starting material was peripheral blood, obtained 28 days after the second AZD1222 dose. The receptor set was obtained from an adult who received the AZD1222 COVID-19 vaccine.

The CDR3 region is CASSFHSSYNSPLHF. As DNA, the CDR3 is TGTGCCAGCAGCTTTCACAGCTCCTATAATTCACCCCTCCACTTT. This rearrangement joins TRBV7-9 to TRBJ1-6; D gene unclear. The CDR3 contains 15 residues. Trimming stripped 3 bases from V and 0 bases from J, with 6 bases between. Per the germline V gene, CDR1 is SEHNR and CDR2 is FQNEAQ (reference sequence).

The rearrangement joins TRBV7-9 to TRBJ1-2, with unresolved D. CDR1 and CDR2 (germline): SEHNR, FQNEAQ (reference sequence). Deletions cut 0 bases from V and 5 bases from J, with 19 bases between. The CDR3 contains 17 residues. CDR3 protein: CASSLAFVGRERYGYTF. Written as DNA, the CDR3 is TGTGCCAGCAGCTTAGCGTTTGTGGGGAGAGAGAGATATGGCTACACCTTC.

The rearrangement links TRBV12-3 or TRBV12-4 to TRBJ1-2; 9 nucleotides agree with TRBD1. The CDR3 covers 13 residues. V gave up 6 bases and J gave up 6 bases; unmatched junction bases: 5. The CDR3 nucleotides are TGTGCCAGCAGCATAGGGACAGGGAATGGCTACACCTTC. This gives the protein CASSIGTGNGYTF.

The chain has TRBV4-3 and TRBJ2-3; TRBD2 might be the D (6 bases). The CDR3 loop spans 14 amino acids. From germline, CDR1 is LGHNA and CDR2 YSLEER. V lost 8 bases and J 6 bases, leaving 18 bases between the germline ends. CDR3 nucleotide sequence: TGCGCCAGCCGCTTGGTGGGGGGTTCGGATACGCAGTATTTT. It translates to CASRLVGGSDTQYF.

V gene TRBV7-3 combines with J gene TRBJ2-2, with TRBD1 as a possible D gene (6 bases). Germline CDR1 SGHTA, CDR2 FQGTGA. The V gene lost 2 bases and the J gene lost 2 bases, with 9 bases spanning the gap. This CDR3 spans 15 amino acids. The CDR3 DNA follows: TGTGCCAGCAGCTTAGCGGACAGTAACACCGGGGAGCTGTTTTTT. Translation: CASSLADSNTGELFF.

The chain combines TRBV3-1 (or the pseudogene TRBV3-2) with TRBJ2-2; TRBD1 matches at 7 bases. The CDR3 is 13 residues long. Germline-derived CDR1 and CDR2 are LGHDT and YNNKEL (reference sequence). V lost 0 bases, J lost 15 bases, and 7 bases stayed unmatched. The CDR3 is CASSQDRQGRVFF. The CDR3 DNA sequence: TGTGCCAGCAGCCAAGATCGACAGGGTAGGGTGTTTTTT.

The CDR3 sequence: CASSFSGGPGEQYF. Here the CDR3 DNA reads TGTGCCAGCAGCTTTTCCGGAGGGCCGGGCGAGCAGTACTTC. The rearrangement links TRBV7-9 to TRBJ2-7; D may be TRBD2 (6 bases). Germline CDR1 is SEHNR and CDR2 is FQNEAQ (reference sequence). Trimming pared 3 bases from V and 6 bases from J, leaving 15 bases between. The CDR3 consists of 14 residues.

This chain uses TRBV27 with TRBJ2-1; D unclear. Deletions cut 0 bases from V and 3 bases from J, with 12 bases between. The CDR3 covers 16 residues. The germline gives CDR1 MNHEY, CDR2 SMNVEV (reference sequence). CDR3 bases: TGTGCCAGCAGTTTATCCCGGAGCATCGACTACAATGAGCAGTTCTTC. As protein: CASSLSRSIDYNEQFF.

The CDR3 nucleotides read TGTGCCAGTAGTGGGTCAGCCCCTCAGCCCCAGCATTTT. Its protein is CASSGSAPQPQHF. V and J are TRBV19 and TRBJ1-5, with D unresolved. The germline V gene has CDR1 LNHDA and CDR2 SQIVND (reference sequence). Trimming took 5 bases from V and 6 from J, leaving 11 bases between them. This CDR3 spans 13 amino acids.

The gene calls are TRBV7-2 and TRBJ2-3; 8 bases fit TRBD2. After removal of 1 base from V and 2 bases from J, the junction contained 8 bases not matched to a gene. This CDR3 has 17 residues. Germline-derived CDR1 and CDR2 are SGHTA and FQGNSA. CDR3 in DNA: TGTGCCAGCAGCTTAGGCGGGGGGACCAGCCACACAGATACGCAGTATTTT. Its translation is CASSLGGGTSHTDTQYF.